A single sample is the source of the 23 T cell receptor beta chains below, sequenced in a study of blood T cell repertoires in COVID-19. Only in-frame clones appear in the TCRdb table, and some are missing; sequencing was by immunoSEQ multiplex PCR. Among roughly 45,000 clones listed, approximately 93% were seen once. The sample consisted of peripheral blood. All receptors come from a man aged 60-69 years with COVID-19, enrolled during active disease.

This clone was recorded once. The chain carries TRBV7-2 and TRBJ2-3, with 9 bases that match TRBD2. Unmatched junction bases numbered 6, after V lost 5 bases and J lost 0 bases. CDR3 size: 16 residues. The germline V gene encodes CDR1 SGHTA and CDR2 FQGNSA. The DNA for the CDR3 is TGTGCCAGCAGCCCACTAGCGGGCACTAGCACAGATACGCAGTATTTT. Translating it yields CASSPLAGTSTDTQYF.

The chain combines TRBV15 with TRBJ2-1; 11 positions agree with TRBD1. Germline loops: CDR1 LNHNV, CDR2 YYDKDF (reference sequence). The V segment lost 0 bases and the J segment 7 bases; nucleotides outside the gene matches: 5. The CDR3 has 16 amino acids. The CDR3 loop is CATSRDRDRGWNEQFF. The CDR3 DNA is TGTGCCACCAGCAGAGATCGGGACAGGGGGTGGAATGAGCAGTTCTTC. The full variable domain, with the rest looked up from reference TRBV15 and TRBJ2-1, is DAMVIQNPRYQVTQFGKPVTLSCSQTLNHNVMYWYQQKSSQAPKLLFHYYDKDFNNEADTPDNFQSRRPNTSFCFLDIRSPGLGDTAMYLCATSRDRDRGWNEQFFGPGTRLTVL.

This chain links TRBV24-1 with TRBJ2-1; the match to TRBD1 covers 9 bases. V was clipped by 4 bases and J by 6 bases; unmatched bases: 9. Germline V gene data show CDR1 as KGHDR and CDR2 as SFDVKD. This CDR3 is 16 amino acids long. In DNA, the CDR3 is TGTGCCACCAGTGAGAGGACAGGGGCACCGGGCAATGAGCAGTTCTTC. Translating gives CATSERTGAPGNEQFF.

This chain connects TRBV18 to TRBJ1-1; D gene ambiguous. Germline V gives CDR1 KGHSH, CDR2 LQKENI. Trimming removed 3 bases from V and 1 base from J, with 9 bases in between. CDR3 length equals 14 residues. This CDR3 is CASSPSGENTEAFF. The CDR3 coding sequence is TGTGCCAGCTCACCGAGCGGGGAGAACACTGAAGCTTTCTTT.

This clone appeared once. This chain connects TRBV5-1 to TRBJ2-3; D is ambiguous. There are 15 residues in the CDR3. Trimming removed 4 bases at V and 0 bases at J, with 12 bases between. Germline CDR1 reads SGHRS; CDR2 reads YFSETQ. CDR3 amino acids: CASSLRLPSTDTQYF. CDR3 bases: TGCGCCAGCAGCCTCAGACTCCCGAGCACAGATACGCAGTATTTT.

The chain joins TRBV7-2 to TRBJ2-1; D remains ambiguous. CDR3 length equals 13 residues. V dropped 5 bases and J dropped 5 bases, with 10 bases sitting between them. Germline CDR1 is SGHTA and CDR2 is FQGNSA. CDR3 amino acids: CASSRVEHNEQFF. DNA of the CDR3: TGTGCCAGCAGCCGAGTAGAGCACAATGAGCAGTTCTTC.

The rearrangement joins TRBV9 to TRBJ2-2; no reliable D call. The CDR3 has 13 residues. CDR1 is SGDLS, CDR2 YYNGEE, per germline. V gave up 0 bases and J gave up 7 bases, with 7 bases separating them. CDR3 DNA sequence: TGTGCCAGCAGCGTAGGGGCTTTCGGGGAGCTGTTTTTT. Amino acid sequence: CASSVGAFGELFF.

This sequence joins TRBV5-4 and TRBJ1-2; tentative D call: TRBD1 (6 bases). Trimming removed 4 bases from V and 1 base from J, with 23 bases in between. Germline assignment: CDR1 SGHNT and CDR2 YYREEE (reference sequence). The CDR3 is 18 residues long. CDR3: CASSRGQQGSSYNYGYTF. The DNA of the CDR3 is TGTGCCAGCAGCCGAGGACAGCAGGGCTCCTCCTATAACTATGGCTACACCTTC.

The gene calls are TRBV18 and TRBJ1-5; the match to TRBD1 covers 8 bases. Per the germline V gene, CDR1 is KGHSH and CDR2 is LQKENI. This CDR3 comprises 14 residues. After removal of 3 bases from V and 11 bases from J, the junction contained 9 bases not matched to a gene. For the CDR3, the DNA is TGTGCCAGCTCACCGGGACAGGTAGAGGGGACCCAGCATTTT. Amino acid sequence: CASSPGQVEGTQHF.

This clone came up once. This chain joins TRBV11-1 and TRBJ1-1; D uncertain. The CDR3 contains 13 residues. V lost 2 bases to trimming and J lost 4 bases, with 8 bases between them. In germline, CDR1 is SGHAT, CDR2 FQDESV (reference sequence). The CDR3 DNA is TGTGCCAGCAGCTTAAGTAGTGGCACTGAAGCTTTCTTT. Translation gives CASSLSSGTEAFF. The whole variable domain, filled in from reference TRBV11-1 and TRBJ1-1, reads EAEVAQSPRYKITEKSQAVAFWCDPISGHATLYWYRQILGQGPELLVQFQDESVVDDSQLPKDRFSAERLKGVDSTLKIQPAELGDSAMYLCASSLSSGTEAFFGQGTRLTVV.

A single count supports this clone. The V call is TRBV5-6, the J call TRBJ2-3; 8 bases fit TRBD2. V shed 4 bases, J shed 3 bases, and the junction held 16 bases outside the gene matches. The germline CDR1 and CDR2 sequences are SGHDT and YYEEEE. The CDR3 totals 18 residues. The CDR3 region has the DNA TGTGCCAGCAGCACTACTAGCGGAGCCACTCAAGGGACAGATACGCAGTATTTT. Translating it yields CASSTTSGATQGTDTQYF.

The chain couples TRBV27 to TRBJ2-7; 11 nucleotides align to TRBD2. V gave up 4 bases and J gave up 6 bases; unmatched junction bases: 14. The length of the CDR3 is 17 residues. Germline V gene lookup returns CDR1 MNHEY and CDR2 SMNVEV (reference sequence). CDR3 sequence: CASSSPPTSGRSGEQYF. Here the CDR3 DNA reads TGTGCCAGCAGTTCGCCGCCCACTAGCGGGAGAAGCGGCGAGCAGTACTTC.

J is TRBJ2-7 and V is TRBV10-2; no definite D call. The V gene's germline CDR1 is WSHSY and CDR2 SAAADI. The germline V and J ends were trimmed by 3 bases and 0 bases, with 9 bases remaining between them. The CDR3 spans 14 residues. The CDR3 region is CASSDGVISYEQYF. Here the CDR3 DNA reads TGCGCCAGCAGTGACGGAGTGATCTCCTACGAGCAGTACTTC.

The rearrangement joins TRBV14 to TRBJ2-2, with 10 bases aligning to TRBD2. The CDR3 sequence is 15 residues long. V was pared by 5 bases and J by 3 bases, with 3 bases of the junction left unmatched. Germline V CDR1 and CDR2: SGHDN, FVKESK. DNA of the CDR3: TGTGCCAGCAGCAAAGCGGGAGGGTACACCGGGGAGCTGTTTTTT. Encoded protein: CASSKAGGYTGELFF.

DNA for the CDR3: TGTGCCAGCAGTTCCTCTCCCGGGACAAGGCCAACCCATGAAGCTTTCTTT. This gives the protein CASSSSPGTRPTHEAFF. This sequence joins TRBV28 and TRBJ1-1, with D possibly TRBD1 on 6 matching bases. CDR1 is MDHEN, CDR2 SYDVKM, per germline. This CDR3 spans 17 amino acids. V was shortened by 4 bases and J by 7 bases, with 25 bases between the two germline ends.

The genes are TRBV12-5 and TRBJ1-5; perhaps TRBD1 as D (5 bases). This CDR3 has 14 residues. Germline V CDR1 and CDR2: LGHNT, FRNRAP. Trimming took off 7 bases at V and 8 bases at J, with 18 bases between the two ends. CDR3 DNA: TGTGCTAGTGCCGCCTGGGGGGGAGGCAAGCCCCAGCATTTT. Amino acids: CASAAWGGGKPQHF.

The chain has TRBV28 and TRBJ2-2; 8 positions agree with TRBD1. Losses at the gene ends were 8 bases for V and 2 bases for J; bases not matched to a gene: 4. Per the germline V gene, CDR1 is MDHEN and CDR2 is SYDVKM. The CDR3 has 14 residues. The CDR3 sequence is CASVTGANTGELFF. The CDR3 coding sequence is TGTGCCAGCGTGACAGGGGCTAACACCGGGGAGCTGTTTTTT.

In its sample, this clone was seen a few times. The rearrangement joins TRBV6-2 or TRBV6-3 to TRBJ2-7, with D perhaps TRBD2 (5 bases). Trimming pared 3 bases from V and 6 bases from J, leaving 12 bases between. The CDR3 sequence is 13 residues long. Germline CDR1 reads MNHEY; CDR2 reads SVGEGT. CDR3 sequence: CASSYWNSGEQYF. The CDR3 nucleotides are TGTGCCAGCAGTTATTGGAACAGCGGCGAGCAGTACTTC.

The V and J genes are TRBV5-4 and TRBJ2-1; D is possibly TRBD2 (5 bases). The CDR3 has 15 residues. The V gene lost 0 bases and the J gene lost 6 bases, with 13 bases spanning the gap. Germline CDR1 SGHNT, CDR2 YYREEE (reference sequence). CDR3 DNA sequence: TGTGCCAGCAGCTTGGCGCCCGGGGTTTCCAATGAGCAGTTCTTC. It encodes CASSLAPGVSNEQFF.

The V call is TRBV3-1 (or the pseudogene TRBV3-2), the J call TRBJ1-5, with TRBD1 identical over 7 bases. The germline CDR1 and CDR2 sequences are LGHDT and YNNKEL (reference sequence). The CDR3 is 13 amino acids. With V trimmed by 4 bases and J by 5 bases, 2 bases remained unmatched. This CDR3 is CASSPQGYQPQHF. The DNA for the CDR3 is TGTGCCAGCAGCCCACAGGGGTATCAGCCCCAGCATTTT.

The chain uses TRBV12-5 and TRBJ1-2; 8 nucleotides agree with TRBD1. This CDR3 spans 16 amino acids. Germline-derived CDR1 and CDR2 are LGHNT and FRNRAP. Germline trimming cut 3 bases from V and 7 bases from J; bases unmatched to any gene: 13. CDR3 nucleotide sequence: TGTGCTAGTGGTTTTGGACAGGCAGGGGGCCTTAGTGGCTACACCTTC. Amino acid sequence: CASGFGQAGGLSGYTF.

CDR3 residues: CASSQKPPLAGGEQYF. The CDR3 nucleotides read TGCGCCAGCAGCCAAAAACCACCACTAGCGGGGGGTGAGCAGTACTTC. V gene TRBV4-1 combines with J gene TRBJ2-7; 12 nucleotides agree with TRBD2. Germline CDR1 and CDR2: MGHRA and YSYEKL. The ends lost 2 bases at V and 7 bases at J; junction bases unmatched: 9. The CDR3 has 16 amino acids.

This chain links TRBV7-8 with TRBJ2-2, with 14 bases that match TRBD2. V was clipped by 5 bases and J by 14 bases; unmatched bases: 13. Germline assignment: CDR1 SGHVS and CDR2 FQNEAQ. CDR3 size: 16 residues. CDR3 amino acids: CASSTGTSGGPALLFF. The CDR3 DNA follows: TGTGCCAGCAGCACGGGGACTAGCGGGGGCCCCGCTTTACTGTTTTTT.